The 3 T cell receptor beta chains presented below share a single source sample, sequenced in a study of Ad26.COV2.S vaccination and SARS-CoV-2 variants. Sequencing was performed with immunoSEQ multiplex PCR; in TCRdb, only in-frame clones are kept and a portion is missing. The sample records approximately 240,000 clones, approximately 90% being singletons. Treatment here: 19 received Ad26.COV2.S at low or high dose, single or two shots; several received placebo; per-sample allocation not given. The investigators took samples on day 63 after the first vaccine or placebo injection. The sample in question was peripheral blood, obtained in a trial of Ad26.COV2.S vaccine versus placebo. These receptors were obtained from a person between 18 and 65 years old who received the Ad26.COV2.S COVID-19 vaccine or a placebo.

The chain couples TRBV18 to TRBJ2-3; 9 bases are a match to TRBD1. The germline V gene encodes CDR1 KGHSH and CDR2 LQKENI. CDR3 size: 16 residues. The V and J ends lost 2 bases and 2 bases, in that order; junction bases with no gene match: 5. CDR3 DNA sequence: TGTGCCAGCTCACCAAGGGACAGGGTGGACACAGATACGCAGTATTTT. Amino acids: CASSPRDRVDTDTQYF. The variable domain in full, with the rest retrieved from reference TRBV18 and TRBJ2-3, is NAGVMQNPRHLVRRRGQEARLRCSPMKGHSHVYWYRQLPEEGLKFMVYLQKENIIDESGMPKERFSAEFPKEGPSILRIQQVVRGDSAAYFCASSPRDRVDTDTQYFGPGTRLTVL.

This clone was observed many times. The V and J genes are TRBV28 and TRBJ2-7; 11 bases line up with TRBD2. The V segment lost 7 bases and the J segment 2 bases; nucleotides outside the gene matches: 7. From germline, CDR1 is MDHEN and CDR2 SYDVKM. The CDR3 consists of 15 residues. The CDR3 loop is CASTIRGLAAYEQYF. The CDR3 DNA follows: TGTGCCAGCACGATCAGGGGACTAGCGGCCTACGAGCAGTACTTC.

The chain carries TRBV3-1 (or the pseudogene TRBV3-2) and TRBJ1-1; the D gene is possibly TRBD1 (6 bases). Trimming shortened V by 3 bases and J by 0 bases, and 8 bases separated the two germline ends. CDR1 and CDR2 (germline): LGHDT, YNNKEL (reference sequence). This CDR3 comprises 14 residues. The CDR3 region has the DNA TGTGCCAGCAGCCACGCAGGGGTGAACACTGAAGCTTTCTTT. It specifies CASSHAGVNTEAFF.